This T cell receptor (beta chain) derives from a study of shared clonotypes between healthy human individuals. The CDR3 is made up of 17 amino acids. Per the germline V gene, CDR1 is SGHDT and CDR2 is YYEEEE. Losses at the gene ends were 0 bases for V and 4 bases for J; bases not matched to a gene: 5. Using immunoSEQ multiplex PCR, the repertoire was profiled, and TCRdb retains in-frame clones only, with some absent. The top ten hold more than 0.12% of the sample, which has roughly 2.5 million clones, around 94% seen once. The rearrangement joins TRBV5-6 to TRBJ2-2, with TRBD2 matching over 11 bases. The specimen was naive CD4+ T cells sorted from blood. Subset of the sample: CD45RA+ positively selected. The TCR originated in a man younger than 30 in good health. The CDR3 is CASSLGGTSGRTGELFF. CDR3 coding DNA: TGTGCCAGCAGCTTGGGGGGGACTAGCGGACGCACCGGGGAGCTGTTTTTT.